These 7 T cell receptor beta chains share one sample of origin, sequenced in a study of shared clonotypes between healthy human individuals. Data came from immunoSEQ multiplex PCR; TCRdb stores just in-frame clones and leaves some out. The table records under 700,000 clones, roughly 95% of them present only once. The naive CD8 population came from CD45RO-negative cells selected for CCR7, without terminally differentiated effector memory CD45RA+ cells. Sequencing was done on a sample of naive CD8+ T cells sorted from blood. The receptors shown here come from a woman aged 25 to 39 in good health.

This rearrangement joins TRBV19 to TRBJ2-3; 8 bases fit TRBD2. The CDR3 has 15 residues. V was clipped by 6 bases and J by 4 bases; unmatched bases: 9. CDR1 and CDR2 from the germline V gene are LNHDA and SQIVND (reference sequence). The chain's CDR3 is CASSTLAVPADTQYF. CDR3 nucleotides: TGTGCCAGTAGCACACTAGCGGTTCCGGCAGATACGCAGTATTTT.

The chain recombines TRBV9 with TRBJ2-1; perhaps D is TRBD1 or TRBD2 (6 bases each). The CDR3 runs to 15 residues. Germline assignment: CDR1 SGDLS and CDR2 YYNGEE. With 3 bases removed from V and 0 bases from J, the gap between germline ends came to 10 bases. As DNA, the CDR3 is TGTGCCAGCAGCGCACAGGGACTCTCCTACAATGAGCAGTTCTTC. As protein: CASSAQGLSYNEQFF.

The chain uses TRBV13 and TRBJ1-2; D may be TRBD1 (5 bases). Trimming took off 2 bases at V and 7 bases at J, with 8 bases between the two ends. Germline values: CDR1 PRHDT, CDR2 FYEKMQ (reference sequence). The length of the CDR3 is 12 residues. In DNA form, the CDR3 reads TGTGCCAGCAGCTTATCAGGGAGTGGCTACACCTTC. This encodes CASSLSGSGYTF. Drawing the rest from reference TRBV13 and TRBJ1-2, the complete variable domain is AAGVIQSPRHLIKEKRETATLKCYPIPRHDTVYWYQQGPGQDPQFLISFYEKMQSDKGSIPDRFSAQQFSDYHSELNMSSLELGDSALYFCASSLSGSGYTFGSGTRLTVV.

The genes are TRBV29-1 and TRBJ2-1, with 13 bases matching TRBD2. The CDR3 is 14 amino acids. Trimming took 6 bases from V and 6 from J; bases not matched to a gene: 5. Looked up from germline, CDR1 is SQVTM and CDR2 is ANQGSEA. CDR3 amino acids: CSVPGTSGVNEQFF. For the CDR3, the DNA is TGCAGCGTACCCGGGACTAGCGGGGTCAATGAGCAGTTCTTC.

The chain recombines TRBV28 with TRBJ1-5; 7 nucleotides agree with TRBD1. V lost 10 bases and J lost 5; bases outside the gene matches: 14. The germline gives CDR1 MDHEN, CDR2 SYDVKM. The CDR3 is 15 amino acids. CDR3 DNA: TGTGCCATTTCCCCCACAGGGGTTACCTATCAGCCCCAGCATTTT. Translation: CAISPTGVTYQPQHF.

J is TRBJ2-7 and V is TRBV11-2; D not resolved. V lost 1 base, J lost 7 bases, and 20 bases lay in between. The CDR3 length is 16 residues. Looked up from germline, CDR1 is SGHAT and CDR2 is FQNNGV. The CDR3 DNA reads as TGTGCCAGCAGCTTAGGCCCCCAAGTGGGTTTCTATGAGCAGTACTTC. Its protein is CASSLGPQVGFYEQYF.

J is TRBJ2-1 and V is TRBV5-1; TRBD2 might be the D (6 bases). Per germline, CDR1 SGHRS and CDR2 YFSETQ. The CDR3 spans 15 residues. V lost 4 bases, J lost 7 bases, and 18 bases lay in between. The CDR3 nucleotides are TGCGCCAGCAGCAGAACGACAGACGCGGGAAATGAGCAGTTCTTC. It is translated as CASSRTTDAGNEQFF. Combining the CDR3 with reference TRBV5-1 and TRBJ2-1 gives the whole variable domain KAGVTQTPRYLIKTRGQQVTLSCSPISGHRSVSWYQQTPGQGLQFLFEYFSETQRNKGNFPGRFSGRQFSNSRSEMNVSTLELGDSALYLCASSRTTDAGNEQFFGPGTRLTVL.